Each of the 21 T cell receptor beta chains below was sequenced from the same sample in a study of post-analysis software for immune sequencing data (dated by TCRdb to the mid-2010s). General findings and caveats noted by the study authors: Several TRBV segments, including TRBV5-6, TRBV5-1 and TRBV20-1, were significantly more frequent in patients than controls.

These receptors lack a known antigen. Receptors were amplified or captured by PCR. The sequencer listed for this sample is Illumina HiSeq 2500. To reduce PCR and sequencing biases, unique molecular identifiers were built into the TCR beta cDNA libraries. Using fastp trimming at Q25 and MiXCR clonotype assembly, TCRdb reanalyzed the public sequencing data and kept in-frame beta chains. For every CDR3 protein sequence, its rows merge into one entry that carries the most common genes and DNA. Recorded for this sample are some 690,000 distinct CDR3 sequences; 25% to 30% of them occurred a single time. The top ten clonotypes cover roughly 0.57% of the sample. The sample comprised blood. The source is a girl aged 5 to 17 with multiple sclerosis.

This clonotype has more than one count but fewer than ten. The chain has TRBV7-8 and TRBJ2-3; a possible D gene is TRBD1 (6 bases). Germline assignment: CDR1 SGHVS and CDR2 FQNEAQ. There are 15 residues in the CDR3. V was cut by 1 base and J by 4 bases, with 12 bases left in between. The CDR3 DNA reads TGTGCCAGCAGCTTAGGGCAGGGGATCCCAGATACGCAGTATTTT. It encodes CASSLGQGIPDTQYF.

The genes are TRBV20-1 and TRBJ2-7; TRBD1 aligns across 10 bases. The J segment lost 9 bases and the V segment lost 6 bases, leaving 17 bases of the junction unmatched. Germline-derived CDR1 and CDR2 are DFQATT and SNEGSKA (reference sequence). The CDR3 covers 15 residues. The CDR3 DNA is TGCAGTGCCCCTCCCGGGACAGGGGTGATGCGAGGGCAGTACTTC. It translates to CSAPPGTGVMRGQYF.

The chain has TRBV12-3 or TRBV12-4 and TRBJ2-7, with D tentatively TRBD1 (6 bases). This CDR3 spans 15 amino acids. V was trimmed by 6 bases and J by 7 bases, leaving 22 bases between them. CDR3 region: CASSPHRDRREEQYF. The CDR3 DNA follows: TGTGCCAGCAGCCCCCACAGGGACCGACGGGAAGAGCAGTACTTC.

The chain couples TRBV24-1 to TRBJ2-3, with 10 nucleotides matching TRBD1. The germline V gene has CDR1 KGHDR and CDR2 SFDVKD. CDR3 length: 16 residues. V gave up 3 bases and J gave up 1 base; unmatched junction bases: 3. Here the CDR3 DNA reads TGTGCCACCAGTGATCCCGGGACAGGGGGCACAGATACGCAGTATTTT. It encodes CATSDPGTGGTDTQYF.

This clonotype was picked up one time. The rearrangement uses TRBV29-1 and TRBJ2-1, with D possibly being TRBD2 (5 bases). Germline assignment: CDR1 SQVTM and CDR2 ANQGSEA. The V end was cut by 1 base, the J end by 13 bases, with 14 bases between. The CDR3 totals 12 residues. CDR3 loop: CSVEGSGETQFF. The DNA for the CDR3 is TGCAGCGTTGAAGGGAGTGGGGAGACCCAGTTCTTC.

The CDR3 spells CASSQAGLAGTDEQYF. The CDR3 region has the DNA TGTGCCAGCAGCCAAGCAGGACTAGCGGGGACGGATGAGCAGTACTTC. This rearrangement joins TRBV3-1 to TRBJ2-7, with 12 bases identical to TRBD2. This CDR3 region has 16 residues. Germline CDR1 reads LGHDT; CDR2 reads YNNKEL (reference sequence). J was trimmed by 7 bases and V by 1 base; bases with no gene match: 8.

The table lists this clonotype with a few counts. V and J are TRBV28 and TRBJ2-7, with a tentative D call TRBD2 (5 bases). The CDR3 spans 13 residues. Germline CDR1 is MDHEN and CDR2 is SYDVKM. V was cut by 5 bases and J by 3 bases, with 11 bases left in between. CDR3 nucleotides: TGTGCCAGCAGTCGACTACGACTCTACGAGCAGTACTTC. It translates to CASSRLRLYEQYF.

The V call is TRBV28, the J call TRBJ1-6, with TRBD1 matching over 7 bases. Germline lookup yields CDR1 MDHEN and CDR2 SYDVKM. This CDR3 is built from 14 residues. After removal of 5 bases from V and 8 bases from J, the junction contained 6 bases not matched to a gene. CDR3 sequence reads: CASSQGQRDSPLHF. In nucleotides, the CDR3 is TGTGCCAGCAGTCAGGGACAGAGAGATTCACCCCTCCACTTT.

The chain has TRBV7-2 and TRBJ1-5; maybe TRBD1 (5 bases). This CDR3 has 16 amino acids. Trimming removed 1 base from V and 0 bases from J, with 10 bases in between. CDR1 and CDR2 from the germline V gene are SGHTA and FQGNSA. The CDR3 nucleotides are TGTGCCAGCAGCTTAGTTGGGACGGATAGCAATCAGCCCCAGCATTTT. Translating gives CASSLVGTDSNQPQHF.

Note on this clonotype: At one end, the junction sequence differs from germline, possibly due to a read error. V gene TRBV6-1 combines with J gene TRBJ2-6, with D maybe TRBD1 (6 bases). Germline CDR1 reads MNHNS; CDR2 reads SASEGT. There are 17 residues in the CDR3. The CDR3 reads CASSRMDSASGANVRTF. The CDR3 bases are TGTGCCAGCAGCCGAATGGACAGCGCCTCTGGGGCCAACGTCCGGACTTTC.

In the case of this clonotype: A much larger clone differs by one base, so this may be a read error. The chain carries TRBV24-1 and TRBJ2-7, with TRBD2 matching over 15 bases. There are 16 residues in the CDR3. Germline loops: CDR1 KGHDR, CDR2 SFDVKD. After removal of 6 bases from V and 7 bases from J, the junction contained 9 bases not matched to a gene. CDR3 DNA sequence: TGTGCCACCAGTTCGCCCGGGACTAGCGGGAGGAATGAGCAGTACTTC. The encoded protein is CATSSPGTSGRNEQYF.

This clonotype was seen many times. DNA for the CDR3: TGTGCCAGCAGTTTATCAGTCGGGGAGCAGTTCTTC. This encodes CASSLSVGEQFF. This chain connects TRBV27 to TRBJ2-1; no clear D. The germline gives CDR1 MNHEY, CDR2 SMNVEV (reference sequence). V lost 0 bases and J 10 bases, leaving 7 bases between the germline ends. This CDR3 has 12 residues.

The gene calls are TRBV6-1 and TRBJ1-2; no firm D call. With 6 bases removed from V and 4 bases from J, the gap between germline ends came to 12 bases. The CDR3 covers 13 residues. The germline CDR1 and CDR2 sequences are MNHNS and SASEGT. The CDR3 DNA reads TGTGCCAGCAGGATCGGTAGTCCCTATGGCTACACCTTC. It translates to CASRIGSPYGYTF.

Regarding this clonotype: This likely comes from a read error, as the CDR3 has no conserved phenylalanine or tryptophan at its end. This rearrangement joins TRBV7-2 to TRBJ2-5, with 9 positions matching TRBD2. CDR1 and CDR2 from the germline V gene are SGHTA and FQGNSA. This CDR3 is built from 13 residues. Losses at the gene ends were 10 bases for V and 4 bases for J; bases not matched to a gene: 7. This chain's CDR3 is CATRAGGVETQYV. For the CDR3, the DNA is TGTGCCACACGAGCGGGAGGTGTAGAGACCCAGTACGTC.

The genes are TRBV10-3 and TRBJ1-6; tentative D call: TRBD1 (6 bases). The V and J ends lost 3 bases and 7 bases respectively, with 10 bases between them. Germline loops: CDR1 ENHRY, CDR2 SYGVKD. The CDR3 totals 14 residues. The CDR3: CAISEGGGNSPLHF. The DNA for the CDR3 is TGTGCCATCAGTGAAGGGGGGGGAAATTCACCCCTCCACTTT.

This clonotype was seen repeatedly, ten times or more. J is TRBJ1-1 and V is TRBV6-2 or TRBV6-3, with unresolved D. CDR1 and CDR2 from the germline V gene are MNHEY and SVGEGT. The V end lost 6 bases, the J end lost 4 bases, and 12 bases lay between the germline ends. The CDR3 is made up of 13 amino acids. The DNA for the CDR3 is TGTGCCAGCAGGGCAACGTGGGGCACTGAAGCTTTCTTT. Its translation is CASRATWGTEAFF.

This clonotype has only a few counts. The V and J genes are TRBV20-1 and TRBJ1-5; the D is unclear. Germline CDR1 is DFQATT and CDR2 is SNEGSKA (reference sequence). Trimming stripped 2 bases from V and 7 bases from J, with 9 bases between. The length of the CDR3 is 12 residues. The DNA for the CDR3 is TGCAGTGCTAGACGGAGGGAACAGCCCCAGCATTTT. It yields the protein CSARRREQPQHF.

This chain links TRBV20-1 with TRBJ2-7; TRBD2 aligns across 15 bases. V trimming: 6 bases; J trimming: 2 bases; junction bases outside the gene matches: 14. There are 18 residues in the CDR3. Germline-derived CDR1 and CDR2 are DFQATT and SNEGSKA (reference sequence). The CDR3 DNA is TGCAGTGCAAACATCCCGGGACTAGCGGGAGGTGTGGCCTACGAGCAGTACTTC. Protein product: CSANIPGLAGGVAYEQYF.

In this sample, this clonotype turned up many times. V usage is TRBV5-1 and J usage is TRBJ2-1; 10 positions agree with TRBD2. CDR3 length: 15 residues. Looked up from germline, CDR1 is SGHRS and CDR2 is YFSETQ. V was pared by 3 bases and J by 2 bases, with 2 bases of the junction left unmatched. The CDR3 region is CASSSSGGAYNEQFF. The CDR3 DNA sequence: TGCGCCAGCAGCTCGAGCGGGGGGGCCTACAATGAGCAGTTCTTC.

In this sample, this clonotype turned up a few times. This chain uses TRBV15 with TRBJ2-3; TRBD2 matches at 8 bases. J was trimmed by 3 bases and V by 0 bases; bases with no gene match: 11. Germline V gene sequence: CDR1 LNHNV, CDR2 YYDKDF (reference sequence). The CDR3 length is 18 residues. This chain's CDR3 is CATSRDWGPSGSTDTQYF. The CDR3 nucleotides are TGTGCCACCAGCAGAGATTGGGGGCCTAGCGGGTCGACAGATACGCAGTATTTT.

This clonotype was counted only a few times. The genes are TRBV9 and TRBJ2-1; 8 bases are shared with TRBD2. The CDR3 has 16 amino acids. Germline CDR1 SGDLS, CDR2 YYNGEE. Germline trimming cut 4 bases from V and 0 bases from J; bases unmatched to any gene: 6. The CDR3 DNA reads TGTGCCAGCAGCCGGGGGGGGAGGTCCTCCTACAATGAGCAGTTCTTC. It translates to CASSRGGRSSYNEQFF. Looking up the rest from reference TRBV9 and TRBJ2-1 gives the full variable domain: DSGVTQTPKHLITATGQRVTLRCSPRSGDLSVYWYQQSLDQGLQFLIQYYNGEERAKGNILERFSAQQFPDLHSELNLSSLELGDSALYFCASSRGGRSSYNEQFFGPGTRLTVL.